The 9 T cell receptor beta chains below all came from one sample that was sequenced in a study of T cells in Graves' hyperthyroidism and ophthalmopathy. TCR beta CDR3 region amplification was performed from RNA transcripts. Researchers ran a first-round RT-PCR on the TCR CDR3 using the HTBI primer set. TCRdb re-analysed the multiplex PCR reads in MiXCR, keeping a single row per CDR3 protein. The sample records 470,000 or so distinct CDR3 sequences, about 20% being singletons. The sequencing sample was made of blood. The receptors derive from a man in his late teens or twenties with Graves' hyperthyroidism.

CDR3 residues: CASSEKTGGAYGYTF. The CDR3 region has the DNA TGTGCCAGCAGTGAAAAGACAGGGGGAGCCTATGGCTACACCTTC. The chain recombines TRBV6-1 with TRBJ1-2; 9 nucleotides line up with TRBD1. J lost 4 bases, V lost 2 bases, and 5 bases had no gene match. The germline gives CDR1 MNHNS, CDR2 SASEGT. There are 15 residues in the CDR3.

This clonotype has more than one count but fewer than ten. One base away lies a much larger clone, so this may be a sequencing read error. This rearrangement joins TRBV6-1 to TRBJ2-2; TRBD1 matches at 7 bases. From germline, CDR1 is MNHNS and CDR2 SASEGT. The CDR3 is 14 residues long. This CDR3 is CASSEGQNAGELFF. The CDR3 region has the DNA TGTGCCAGCAGTGAGGGACAGAACGCCGGGGAGCTGTTTTTT.

Ten or more counts support this clonotype. The chain carries TRBV7-9 and TRBJ2-7; unclear D gene. CDR1 SEHNR and CDR2 FQNEAQ come from the germline V gene (reference sequence). Trimming cost V 3 bases and J 3 bases, with 9 bases left between them. This CDR3 spans 13 amino acids. CDR3 loop: CASSFTDYYEQYF. DNA for the CDR3: TGTGCCAGCAGCTTTACGGATTACTACGAGCAGTACTTC.

This clonotype was counted ten times or more. The rearrangement links TRBV6-4 to TRBJ1-1; TRBD1 agrees at 7 bases. V dropped 5 bases and J dropped 1; count of bases not matched to a gene: 16. This CDR3 has 18 amino acids. CDR1 is MRHNA, CDR2 SNTAGT, per germline. CDR3 protein: CASSRPPTYRGGNTEAFF. The CDR3 DNA sequence: TGTGCCAGCAGTCGCCCGCCAACGTACAGGGGTGGGAACACTGAAGCTTTCTTT.

The sample holds a few counts of this clonotype. DNA for the CDR3: TGTGCCAGCAGGCTAGGACAGGGGACTAACTATGGCTACACCTTC. Translation: CASRLGQGTNYGYTF. The rearrangement links TRBV2 to TRBJ1-2; 9 bases are a match to TRBD1. From germline, CDR1 is SNHLY and CDR2 FYNNEI. This CDR3 is built from 15 residues. V lost 6 bases, J lost 0 bases, and 5 bases stayed unmatched. Full variable domain (rest looked up from reference TRBV2 and TRBJ1-2): EPEVTQTPSHQVTQMGQEVILRCVPISNHLYFYWYRQILGQKVEFLVSFYNNEISEKSEIFDDQFSVERPDGSNFTLKIRSTKLEDSAMYFCASRLGQGTNYGYTFGSGTRLTVV.

In this sample, this clonotype turned up many times. This rearrangement joins TRBV12-3 or TRBV12-4 to TRBJ1-2, with TRBD1 as a possible D gene (5 bases). Trimming took off 10 bases at V and 2 bases at J, with 14 bases between the two ends. This CDR3 has 13 residues. The CDR3 spells CAILSEGNYGYTF. As DNA, the CDR3 is TGTGCCATCCTATCGGAGGGGAACTATGGCTACACCTTC.

This clonotype occurred a few times. This chain connects TRBV4-1 to TRBJ1-5; no firm D call. Germline CDR1 MGHRA, CDR2 YSYEKL. The CDR3 runs 15 residues. Between the trimmed V and J ends, which lost 2 bases and 2 bases, there was a span of 10 bases. This CDR3 reads CASSQSVGGNQPQHF. CDR3 DNA: TGCGCCAGCAGCCAATCTGTGGGAGGCAATCAGCCCCAGCATTTT.

This clonotype was found many times. V gene TRBV27 combines with J gene TRBJ2-5; TRBD1 agrees at 8 bases. The V gene end was trimmed by 10 bases and the J gene end by 5 bases; junction bases not matched to a gene: 15. Germline V gives CDR1 MNHEY, CDR2 SMNVEV (reference sequence). The CDR3 is 15 amino acids. The CDR3 spells CATLNPGGKRETQYF. As DNA, the CDR3 is TGTGCCACCCTCAACCCAGGGGGCAAGAGGGAGACCCAGTACTTC.

The V call is TRBV6-1, the J call TRBJ1-2; no clear D. The CDR3 is 11 residues long. Germline V gene sequence: CDR1 MNHNS, CDR2 SASEGT. V gave up 6 bases and J gave up 7 bases, with 9 bases separating them. The CDR3 sequence is CASRRHGGYTF. CDR3 coding DNA: TGTGCCAGCAGACGCCACGGTGGCTACACCTTC.